This T cell receptor beta chain stems from a study of blood T cell repertoires in COVID-19. Study context: The United States, Italy and Spain provided the acute and convalescent COVID-19 samples.

In the original processing: Estimated nucleated cell counts came from reference gene primer amplification. Profiling relied on immunoSEQ multiplex PCR, and the TCRdb table lists in-frame clones only, not all of them. The V and J calls and the clone size are those of that table, but D and trimming were determined from the DNA. This sample has 180,000 or so clones; around 85% occur once, and the top ten carry 0.95% to 1.5%. Trimming stripped 2 bases from V and 1 base from J, with 13 bases between. CDR1 is MNHEY and CDR2 is SMNVEV in the germline V gene (reference sequence). The CDR3 spans 16 residues. This chain links TRBV27 with TRBJ2-3; TRBD2 might be the D (6 bases). The source is a man in his 60s who had recovered from COVID-19. The material sequenced was peripheral blood. The CDR3 loop reads CASSLTHVAGTDTQYF. The CDR3 nucleotides read TGTGCCAGCAGTTTAACGCATGTAGCGGGCACAGATACGCAGTATTTT.